These 21 T cell receptor beta chains originate from one sample sequenced in a study of low-dose radiotherapy and immunotherapy resistance in tumors. Time point meaning: before trial treatment. Primers used for first-strand cDNA, a TRAV- and TRBV-specific set, covered both alpha and beta chains. TCRs were put through 15 to 25 PCR cycles of amplification with Phusion. A constant-region primer and the V-primer adapter served as the primer pair. TCRdb analysed the reads with MiXCR anew, one entry per CDR3 protein. This table has tens of thousands of distinct CDR3 sequences, about a third appearing once. The source was PBMCs, collected before treatment. The origin of the receptors is a female donor with ovarian cancer.

J is TRBJ2-7 and V is TRBV4-1; 10 bases agree with TRBD2. Germline V lookup: CDR1 MGHRA, CDR2 YSYEKL. The V and J ends lost 4 bases and 2 bases, in that order; junction bases with no gene match: 5. This CDR3 contains 15 residues. CDR3 nucleotides: TGCGCCAGCAGCCGTCCGGGACTAGCGCCCTACGAGCAGTACTTC. Its translation is CASSRPGLAPYEQYF.

The chain is built from TRBV6-5 and TRBJ2-6; D remains unclear. Germline CDR1 MNHEY, CDR2 SVGAGI. The CDR3 sequence is 14 residues long. V lost 6 bases, J lost 3 bases, and 9 bases lay in between. As DNA, the CDR3 is TGTGCCAGCAGCCCCCTATTTGGGGCCAACGTCCTGACTTTC. Its translation is CASSPLFGANVLTF.

This clonotype was seen ten or more times. The rearrangement uses TRBV7-2 and TRBJ2-7; 7 nucleotides align to TRBD1. V lost 5 bases, J lost 3 bases, and 4 bases stayed unmatched. The germline CDR1 and CDR2 sequences are SGHTA and FQGNSA. This CDR3 contains 13 residues. The CDR3, as DNA: TGTGCCAGCAGCCTACGACAGGGCTACGAGCAGTACTTC. It encodes CASSLRQGYEQYF.

The chain recombines TRBV3-1 with TRBJ1-4, with 7 bases aligning to TRBD1. This CDR3 is 16 amino acids long. V lost 1 base and J lost 5; bases outside the gene matches: 7. Per germline, CDR1 LGHDT and CDR2 YNNKEL (reference sequence). CDR3 in DNA: TGTGCCAGCAGCCAAGCTGGGACAGCCGGGAATGAAAAACTGTTTTTT. Encoded protein: CASSQAGTAGNEKLFF.

This clonotype was recorded at least ten times. The chain links TRBV7-2 to TRBJ2-7; no definite D call. Deletions cut 1 base from V and 2 bases from J, with 6 bases between. Germline assignment: CDR1 SGHTA and CDR2 FQGNSA. The CDR3 extends over 13 amino acids. CDR3 in DNA: TGTGCCAGCAGCTTAGGTGGGCCCTACGAGCAGTACTTC. Encoded protein: CASSLGGPYEQYF.

In this sample, this clonotype turned up a few times. This sequence joins TRBV13 and TRBJ2-5; 13 bases line up with TRBD2. CDR1 and CDR2 from the germline V gene are PRHDT and FYEKMQ (reference sequence). The junction had 10 bases not matched to a gene; V was cut back by 6 bases and J by 12 bases. The CDR3 is 14 residues long. CDR3 loop: CASSARTSGGAKYF. As DNA, the CDR3 is TGTGCCAGCAGTGCCCGGACTAGCGGGGGAGCGAAGTACTTC.

This clonotype was counted at least ten times. J is TRBJ2-3 and V is TRBV10-3, with a possible D match to TRBD1 (6 bases). The germline V and J ends were trimmed by 6 bases and 4 bases, with 11 bases remaining between them. Germline values: CDR1 ENHRY, CDR2 SYGVKD. The CDR3 runs to 13 residues. This chain's CDR3 is CAIRAPGADTQYF. CDR3 nucleotides: TGTGCCATCAGGGCTCCAGGGGCAGATACGCAGTATTTT.

The V call is TRBV28, the J call TRBJ1-1; D perhaps matches TRBD1 (6 bases). This CDR3 spans 12 amino acids. Between the trimmed V and J ends, which lost 3 bases and 7 bases, there was a span of 9 bases. Germline lookup yields CDR1 MDHEN and CDR2 SYDVKM. The CDR3 DNA sequence: TGTGCCAGCAGTTTCAGGGGAGGTGAAGCTTTCTTT. Its protein is CASSFRGGEAFF.

This clonotype has ten or more counts. The CDR3 loop reads CASSYVSYEQYF. CDR3 DNA sequence: TGTGCCAGCAGTTACGTTTCCTACGAGCAGTACTTC. The chain joins TRBV6-6 to TRBJ2-7; the D is unclear. Germline values: CDR1 MNHNY, CDR2 SVGAGI (reference sequence). The CDR3 consists of 12 residues. Trimming took off 2 bases at V and 1 base at J, with 3 bases between the two ends.

The chain joins TRBV6-2 or TRBV6-3 to TRBJ2-1; a possible D gene is TRBD2 (5 bases). Germline V CDR1 and CDR2: MNHEY, SVGEGT. Trimming pared 6 bases from V and 5 bases from J, leaving 20 bases between. The CDR3 has 16 residues. CDR3 protein: CASRGSEGMRHNEQFF. The CDR3 nucleotides are TGTGCCAGCAGGGGAAGCGAGGGAATGAGACACAATGAGCAGTTCTTC.

This clonotype was observed at least ten times. This chain links TRBV30 with TRBJ2-7; weak D call: TRBD1 (5 bases). Trimming stripped 0 bases from V and 6 bases from J, with 9 bases between. The CDR3 totals 12 residues. Germline-derived CDR1 and CDR2 are GTSNPN and SVGIG (reference sequence). CDR3 region: CAWSVTGREQYF. CDR3 nucleotides: TGTGCCTGGAGTGTTACAGGACGCGAGCAGTACTTC.

This clonotype is termed medium-sized. The V and J genes are TRBV24-1 and TRBJ2-2; D remains ambiguous. V lost 1 base to trimming and J lost 4 bases, with 9 bases between them. The length of the CDR3 is 15 residues. Germline CDR1 is KGHDR and CDR2 is SFDVKD. CDR3 in DNA: TGTGCCACCAGTGATTTTCTAAACCCCACCGGGGAGCTGTTTTTT. It translates to CATSDFLNPTGELFF.

This clonotype was detected ten times or more. CDR3 loop: CASSLPGGPADTQYF. CDR3 DNA: TGTGCCAGCAGCTTGCCGGGAGGGCCAGCAGATACGCAGTATTTT. This chain links TRBV5-6 with TRBJ2-3; 8 nucleotides align to TRBD2. The CDR3 length is 15 residues. Germline V gene data show CDR1 as SGHDT and CDR2 as YYEEEE. J was trimmed by 4 bases and V by 1 base; bases with no gene match: 5.

This clonotype was seen at least ten times. The chain recombines TRBV20-1 with TRBJ1-5; D remains unclear. Trimming removed 4 bases from V and 1 base from J, with 8 bases in between. CDR3 length: 13 residues. The germline gives CDR1 DFQATT, CDR2 SNEGSKA (reference sequence). DNA of the CDR3: TGCAGTGCTAACCAGAGAAGCAATCAGCCCCAGCATTTT. It encodes CSANQRSNQPQHF.

This chain uses TRBV28 with TRBJ2-3; tentatively, D is TRBD1 or TRBD2 (5 bases each). The CDR3 is made up of 15 amino acids. V was clipped by 5 bases and J by 0 bases, with 12 bases between them. CDR1 is MDHEN and CDR2 is SYDVKM in the germline V gene. CDR3 in amino acids: CASSPHRTSTDTQYF. The CDR3 DNA follows: TGTGCCAGCAGTCCTCACAGGACTAGCACAGATACGCAGTATTTT. Drawing the rest from reference TRBV28 and TRBJ2-3, the complete variable domain is DVKVTQSSRYLVKRTGEKVFLECVQDMDHENMFWYRQDPGLGLRLIYFSYDVKMKEKGDIPEGYSVSREKKERFSLILESASTNQTSMYLCASSPHRTSTDTQYFGPGTRLTVL.

Points on this clonotype: A far larger clone is one nucleotide away, so this likely arose from a read error. The chain joins TRBV7-9 to TRBJ2-1; TRBD2 agrees at 10 bases. The CDR3 spans 16 residues. Unmatched junction bases numbered 13, after V lost 4 bases and J lost 10 bases. Germline V gene data show CDR1 as SEHNR and CDR2 as FQNEAQ (reference sequence). As DNA, the CDR3 is TGTGCCAGCAGCTCACACTTAGCGGGAGGAGGGTACGAGCAGTTCTTC. This gives the protein CASSSHLAGGGYEQFF.

The sample holds many counts of this clonotype. The V and J genes are TRBV3-1 and TRBJ2-5; the D gene is possibly TRBD2 (6 bases). CDR3 length: 16 amino acids. CDR1 and CDR2 from the germline V gene are LGHDT and YNNKEL (reference sequence). V was trimmed by 2 bases and J by 5 bases, leaving 18 bases between them. CDR3 nucleotides: TGTGCCAGCAGCCAACGGCGGGCGGGGCACGGGGAGACCCAGTACTTC. Translated, it gives CASSQRRAGHGETQYF.

The table lists this clonotype with many counts. CDR3 bases: TGTGCCTGGAGTAGGGGACAGTACAATGAGCAGTTCTTC. This translates into CAWSRGQYNEQFF. The genes are TRBV30 and TRBJ2-1, with 7 bases matching TRBD1. With 2 bases clipped from V and 4 bases from J, the junction kept 2 bases outside the gene matches. The CDR3 spans 13 residues. CDR1 GTSNPN and CDR2 SVGIG come from the germline V gene (reference sequence). Drawing the rest from reference TRBV30 and TRBJ2-1, the complete variable domain is SQTIHQWPATLVQPVGSPLSLECTVEGTSNPNLYWYRQAAGRGLQLLFYSVGIGQISSEVPQNLSASRPQDRQFILSSKKLLLSDSGFYLCAWSRGQYNEQFFGPGTRLTVL.

This clonotype was counted many times. The chain combines TRBV2 with TRBJ2-7; 7 nucleotides line up with TRBD1. Germline assignment: CDR1 SNHLY and CDR2 FYNNEI. J gave up 5 bases and V 6 bases, and 7 bases lay outside the gene matches. The CDR3 runs to 13 residues. This CDR3 reads CASRETGENEQYF. The CDR3, as DNA: TGTGCCAGCAGGGAAACAGGGGAGAACGAGCAGTACTTC.

The V call is TRBV12-3 or TRBV12-4, the J call TRBJ2-1, with unresolved D. The CDR3 is 13 residues long. With 8 bases removed from V and 3 bases from J, the gap between germline ends came to 11 bases. The CDR3 DNA reads as TGTGCCAGCGGAGACATTAACTACAATGAGCAGTTCTTC. Translated: CASGDINYNEQFF.

This clonotype came up many times. The junction departs from the called germline gene at one end, perhaps through a read error. The gene calls are TRBV5-1 and TRBJ1-1; perhaps TRBD1 as D (5 bases). CDR3 size: 14 residues. Germline V CDR1 and CDR2: SGHRS, YFSETQ. The CDR3 DNA sequence: TGTGCCAGCGGCCCATGGGGCCCTGAGACTGAAGCTTTCTTT. Its translation: CASGPWGPETEAFF.